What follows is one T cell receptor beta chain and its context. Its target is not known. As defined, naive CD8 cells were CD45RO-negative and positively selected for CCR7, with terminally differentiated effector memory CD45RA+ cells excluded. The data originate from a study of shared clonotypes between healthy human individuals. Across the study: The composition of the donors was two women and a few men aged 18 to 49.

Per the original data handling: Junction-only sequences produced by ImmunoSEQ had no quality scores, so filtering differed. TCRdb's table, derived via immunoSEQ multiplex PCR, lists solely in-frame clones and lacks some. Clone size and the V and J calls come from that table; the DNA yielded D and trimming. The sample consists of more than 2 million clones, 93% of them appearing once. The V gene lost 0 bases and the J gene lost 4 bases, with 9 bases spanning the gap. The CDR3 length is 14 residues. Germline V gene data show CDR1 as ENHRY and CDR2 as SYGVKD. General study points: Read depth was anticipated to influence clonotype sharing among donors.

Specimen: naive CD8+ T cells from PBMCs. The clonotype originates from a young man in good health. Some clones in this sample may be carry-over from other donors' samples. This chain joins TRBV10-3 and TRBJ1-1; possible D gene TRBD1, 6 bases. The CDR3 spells CAISESQGPTEAFF. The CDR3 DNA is TGTGCCATCAGTGAGTCGCAGGGGCCCACTGAAGCTTTCTTT.